This T cell receptor (beta chain) appears in the sequencing data of a study of blood T cell repertoires in COVID-19. Overall study context: Samples representing acute and convalescent COVID-19 were sourced from the United States, Italy and Spain. The cDNA or gDNA used as material had been derived from T cells, B-cell-depleted T cells, or PBMCs.

From germline, CDR1 is SGHAT and CDR2 FQNNGV. V lost 5 bases to trimming and J lost 5 bases, with 13 bases between them. The CDR3 is made up of 14 amino acids. Original handling: Nucleated cell counts were estimated from reference gene primer amplification. Clones were read by immunoSEQ multiplex PCR, and TCRdb kept only the in-frame ones, dropping some. V and J calls plus clone size are reproduced from that table; the DNA served to infer D and trimming. The sample lists about 80,000 clones, about 83% occurring once. The V gene is TRBV11-2, the J gene TRBJ1-5; possible D gene TRBD1, 6 bases. The sequence derives from an elderly man with active or convalescent COVID-19. Sequenced: peripheral blood. Here the CDR3 reads CASSQQGGDQPQHF. As DNA, the CDR3 is TGTGCCAGCAGCCAACAGGGTGGGGATCAGCCCCAGCATTTT.